One sample yielded the 2 T cell receptor beta chains listed below, sequenced in a study of blood T cells in healthy people across ages. For the second PCR, which ran for 7 to 11 cycles, a sample-barcoded 5' primer and a J-beta primer mix were used. TCRdb independently ran MiXCR on the 5' RACE reads; one entry per CDR3 protein. The data contain 1.8 million or so distinct CDR3 sequences, about 39% of them singletons. The sequenced sample consisted of blood. These receptors came from a human donor in good health.

The chain's CDR3 is CASSSDRGRIQPQHF. CDR3 coding DNA: TGTGCCAGCAGCTCGGACAGGGGGCGCATTCAGCCCCAGCATTTT. The chain links TRBV12-3 or TRBV12-4 to TRBJ1-5; 11 nucleotides match TRBD1. V shed 6 bases, J shed 6 bases, and the junction held 7 bases outside the gene matches. The CDR3 contains 15 residues.

This clonotype appeared a few times. V usage is TRBV7-2 and J usage is TRBJ2-7, with 10 nucleotides matching TRBD2. Trimming took 4 bases from V and 1 from J; bases not matched to a gene: 4. In germline, CDR1 is SGHTA, CDR2 FQGNSA. The CDR3 consists of 15 residues. CDR3 loop: CASSYTSGVSYEQYF. The CDR3 coding sequence is TGTGCCAGCAGCTATACTAGCGGGGTTTCCTACGAGCAGTACTTC.